This TCR beta chain is from a study of neoadjuvant nivolumab and ipilimumab in lung cancer. Assay used: immunoSEQ multiplex PCR; TCRdb lists only in-frame clones, some missing. The sample has 25,000 to 30,000 clones, 60% to 85% seen once. The TCR was taken from an adult with non-small cell lung cancer. The sample consisted of tumor tissue, taken after neoadjuvant nivolumab, alone or with ipilimumab, at or shortly before surgery.

This CDR3 is CAWSGQGNQPQHF. CDR3 DNA: TGTGCCTGGAGTGGACAGGGCAATCAGCCCCAGCATTTT. This chain links TRBV30 with TRBJ1-5; TRBD1 is a possible D gene (6 bases). Germline V gene data show CDR1 as GTSNPN and CDR2 as SVGIG (reference sequence). V lost 1 base and J lost 2, with 6 bases in between. This CDR3 has 13 residues.